Described below is a single T cell receptor (beta chain) sequence and its context. The record originates from a study of T cell changes during pregnancy in multiple sclerosis. The repertoire was sequenced with immunoSEQ multiplex PCR; TCRdb's copy has only in-frame clones and lacks some. The table includes about 100,000 clones, about 94% detected once. The CDR3 extends over 14 amino acids. V shed 5 bases and J 4 bases; nucleotides not matched to a gene: 7. Looked up from germline, CDR1 is MNHEY and CDR2 is SMNVEV (reference sequence). V usage is TRBV27 and J usage is TRBJ2-7; the match to TRBD1 covers 8 bases. The sequence derives from a female donor with multiple sclerosis, enrolled in a pregnancy study. The sequenced sample was peripheral blood, obtained before pregnancy. The CDR3, as DNA: TGTGCCAGCAGTCCATACGGACAGGGATACGAGCAGTACTTC. It codes for CASSPYGQGYEQYF.